The rows below give T cell receptor beta chains drawn from one sample of a study of cytomegalovirus exposure and HLA in healthy donors. TCRdb's table, derived via immunoSEQ multiplex PCR, lists solely in-frame clones and lacks some. In the table there are roughly 110,000 clones, 82% of which are singletons. Material for sequencing was PBMCs. The receptors derive from a man aged 25-40 years in good health and CMV-seropositive. Each CDR3 is given with its conserved first and last residue. The order of the fields is J gene, V gene, CDR3 length, CDR3 protein.

>TRBJ2-1|TRBV10-1|13
CASSEHQNNEQFF
>TRBJ1-1|TRBV6-4|14
CASSDSSGEFRTFF
>TRBJ2-3|TRBV30|11
CAWSVGPRQYF
>TRBJ1-5|TRBV6-1|14
CASQRGQLNQPQHF
>TRBJ2-3|TRBV5-6|16
CASSLAGQTHTDTQYF
>TRBJ2-1|TRBV7-2|15
CASSLVTGTYNEQFF
>TRBJ1-4|TRBV7-9|15
CSSSRRQGLDEKLFF
>TRBJ2-5|TRBV11-2|13
CASSSGGIRTQYF
>TRBJ1-2|TRBV9|13
CASSASDRDGYTF
>TRBJ1-2|TRBV29-1|17
CSVVGGTGYEKGTGYTF
>TRBJ2-1|TRBV6-6|15
CASSSTSGERNEQFF
>TRBJ1-1|TRBV2|12
CASRDTNTEAFF
>TRBJ2-5|TRBV7-8|20
CASRGGVRASGGAGQETQYF
>TRBJ1-6|TRBV9|14
CASTLDRGDSPLHF
>TRBJ2-6|TRBV5-1|15
CASSLQLSGANGLTF
>TRBJ1-1|TRBV6-1|11
CASSGGRGAFF
>TRBJ1-1|TRBV5-1|14
CASSEGTANTEAFF
>TRBJ2-2|TRBV6-4|17
CASSDSPGTSAAGELFF
>TRBJ1-5|TRBV2|16
CASSVTDTLRNQPQHF
>TRBJ1-3|TRBV4-1|15
CASSHGQGIGNTIYF
>TRBJ1-1|TRBV9|15
CASSVEGTGGTEAFF
>TRBJ1-2|TRBV6-5|14
CASIRTGGAFGYTF